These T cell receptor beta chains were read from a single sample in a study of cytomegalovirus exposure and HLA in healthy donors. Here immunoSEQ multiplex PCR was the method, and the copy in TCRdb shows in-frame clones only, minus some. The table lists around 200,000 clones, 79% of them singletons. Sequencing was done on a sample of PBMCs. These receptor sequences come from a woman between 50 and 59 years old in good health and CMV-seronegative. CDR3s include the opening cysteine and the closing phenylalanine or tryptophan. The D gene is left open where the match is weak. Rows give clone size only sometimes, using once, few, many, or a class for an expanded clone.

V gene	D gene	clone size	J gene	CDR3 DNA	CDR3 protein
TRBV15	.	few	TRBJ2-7	TGTGCCACCAGCGGACCAGGACAGAGGGTCGAGCAGTACTTC	CATSGPGQRVEQYF
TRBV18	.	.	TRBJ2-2	TGTGCCAGCTCCCCGCCAAGGGGAACGGCTAACACCGGGGAGCTGTTTTTT	CASSPPRGTANTGELFF
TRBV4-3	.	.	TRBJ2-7	TGCGCCAGCAGCCCAGGTGCTAGCGCCTACTACGAGCAGTACTTC	CASSPGASAYYEQYF
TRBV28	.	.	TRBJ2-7	TGTGCCAGCAGTTTATCAGGGGCCAGCTCCTACGAGCAGTACTTC	CASSLSGASSYEQYF
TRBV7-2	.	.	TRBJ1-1	TGTGCCAGCAGCCCAGTTGCCCCTGAAGCTTTCTTT	CASSPVAPEAFF
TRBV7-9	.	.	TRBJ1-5	TGTGCCAGCAGCCTTGGGAGTGGCAATCAGCCCCAGCATTTT	CASSLGSGNQPQHF
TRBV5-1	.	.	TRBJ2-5	TGCGCCAGCAGATCCCACGGGGGCGGGGGAATAGGAGAGACCCAGTACTTC	CASRSHGGGGIGETQYF
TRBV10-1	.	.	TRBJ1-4	TGCGCCAGCAGTGAGTCGGGGGGGGGTCCAACTAATGAAAAACTGTTTTTT	CASSESGGGPTNEKLFF
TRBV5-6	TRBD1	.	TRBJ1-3	TGTGCCAGCAGTTGGTGGGGACAGTACGGAAACACCATATATTTT	CASSWWGQYGNTIYF
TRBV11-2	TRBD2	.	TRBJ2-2	TGTGCCAGCAGCCGAAGGGGGGCTAGCGGGAGGAGAGGAACCGGGGAGCTGTTTTTT	CASSRRGASGRRGTGELFF
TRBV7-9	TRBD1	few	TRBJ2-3	TGTTCCAGCAGCTCGGACAGGGGGCTGCCCACAGATACGCAGTATTTT	CSSSSDRGLPTDTQYF
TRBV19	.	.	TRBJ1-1	TGTGCCAGTAGTAAGGGGGGGCTGAACACTGAAGCTTTCTTT	CASSKGGLNTEAFF
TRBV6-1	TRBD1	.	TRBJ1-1	TGTGCCACGAACCGGGACAGGGGGCCCACTGAAGCTTTCTTT	CATNRDRGPTEAFF
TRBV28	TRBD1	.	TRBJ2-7	TGTGCCAGCAGTTTATCTCGGCCAGGGGGACCCTACGAGCAGTACTTC	CASSLSRPGGPYEQYF
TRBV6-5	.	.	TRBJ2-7	TGTGCCAGCAGCTCGGGAGTTCGACACGAGCAGTACTTC	CASSSGVRHEQYF
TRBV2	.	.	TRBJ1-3	TGTGCCAGCAGATTAGACAACCAGCCTGGAAACACCATATATTTT	CASRLDNQPGNTIYF
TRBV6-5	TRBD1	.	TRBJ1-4	TGTGCCACCAGGACAGGGTTGGAAAAACTGTTTTTT	CATRTGLEKLFF
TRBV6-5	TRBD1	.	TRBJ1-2	TGTGCCAGCAGTAACGGCGGACAGGGGGGCTACACCTTC	CASSNGGQGGYTF
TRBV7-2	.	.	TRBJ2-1	TGTGCCAGCAGCTTGGGGGGTCCCCGCAATGAGCAGTTCTTC	CASSLGGPRNEQFF
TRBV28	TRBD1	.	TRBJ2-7	TGTGCCAGCAGTGTCGGACAGGCTGGATCTTACGAGCAGTACTTC	CASSVGQAGSYEQYF
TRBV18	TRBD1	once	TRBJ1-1	TGTGCCAGCTCACAAGACAGGGGAAACACTGAAGCTTTCTTT	CASSQDRGNTEAFF
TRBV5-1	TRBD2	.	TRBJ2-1	TGCGCCAGCAGCTTGGGGGCACTAGCGGGAAAAGGCCATGAGCAGTTCTTC	CASSLGALAGKGHEQFF
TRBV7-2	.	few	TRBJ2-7	TGTGCCAGCAGCCCTCTCCCACGAGGGGGAGGGGGCGAGCAGTACTTC	CASSPLPRGGGGEQYF
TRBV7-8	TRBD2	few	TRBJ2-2	TGTGCCAGCAGCCTGGGACTAGCGGGAGTAGGCGGGGAGCTGTTTTTT	CASSLGLAGVGGELFF
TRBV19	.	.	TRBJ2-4	TGTGCCAGTAGTATGTTGGGAGACATTCAGTACTTC	CASSMLGDIQYF
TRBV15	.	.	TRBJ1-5	TGTGCCACCAGCACCAGATCGGGGGGAGGTCAGCCCCAGCATTTT	CATSTRSGGGQPQHF
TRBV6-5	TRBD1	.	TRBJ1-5	TGTGCCAGCAGTTCCCTAAACCCCAGGGGGAATCAGCCCCAGCATTTT	CASSSLNPRGNQPQHF
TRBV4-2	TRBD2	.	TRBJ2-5	TGTGCCAGCAGCCAAGAAGCCCCTAGCGGGGCTCCCGGACCGTACCAAGAGACCCAGTACTTC	CASSQEAPSGAPGPYQETQYF
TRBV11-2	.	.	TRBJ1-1	TGTGCCAGCAGCTTAGAACCGGTGAACACTGAAGCTTTCTTT	CASSLEPVNTEAFF
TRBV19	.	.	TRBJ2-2	TGTGCCAGTAGTACAGGGTATGGCGGGGAGCTGTTTTTT	CASSTGYGGELFF
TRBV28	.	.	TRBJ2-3	TGTGCCAGCTATACTCCACATACGCAGTATTTT	CASYTPHTQYF
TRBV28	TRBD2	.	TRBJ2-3	TGTGCCAGCAGCCTAGGACTAGCGGGAGTGAGGGATACGCAGTATTTT	CASSLGLAGVRDTQYF
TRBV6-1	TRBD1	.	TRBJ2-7	TGTGCTTATTCCAGGGACAGGGCCTACGAGCAGTACTTC	CAYSRDRAYEQYF
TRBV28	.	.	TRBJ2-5	TGTGCCAGCAGTTCAATGACCCCCAGGGGTCTTCAGGAGACCCAGTACTTC	CASSSMTPRGLQETQYF
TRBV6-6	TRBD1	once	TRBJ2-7	TGTGCCAGCAGCAGGGGGCTTCACTACGAGCAGTACTTC	CASSRGLHYEQYF
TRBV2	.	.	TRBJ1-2	TGTGCCAGCAGTGAACCCGCCGGGGGAGGACGCTATGGCTACACCTTC	CASSEPAGGGRYGYTF
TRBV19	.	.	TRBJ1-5	TGTGCCAGTACCTTCAGGACAGATAGCAATCAGCCCCAGCATTTT	CASTFRTDSNQPQHF
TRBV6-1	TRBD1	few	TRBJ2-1	TGTGCCAGCAGCCCTGACAGGGTTGGCAATGAGCAGTTCTTC	CASSPDRVGNEQFF
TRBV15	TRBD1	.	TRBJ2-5	TGTGCCACCAGCAGAGATCTCAGCAGACAGGGGTTCCAAGAGACCCAGTACTTC	CATSRDLSRQGFQETQYF
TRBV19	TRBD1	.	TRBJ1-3	TGTGCCAGTAGTTCTACAGGGGCAAGTGGAAACACCATATATTTT	CASSSTGASGNTIYF
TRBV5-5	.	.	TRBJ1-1	TGTGCCAGCAGCTTGTTACAGGGTTTGATGGACACTGAAGCTTTCTTT	CASSLLQGLMDTEAFF
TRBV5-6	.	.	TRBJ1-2	TGTGCCAGCAGCTTGTGGGGAGACTATGGCTACACCTTC	CASSLWGDYGYTF
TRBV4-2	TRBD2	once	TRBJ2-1	TGTGCCAGCAGCCAAGTGGGAGCGGGAAGACTGAATGAGCAGTTCTTC	CASSQVGAGRLNEQFF
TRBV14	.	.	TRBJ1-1	TGTGCCAGCAGCCAAGGTCTACAGCGGCGGGATGAAGCTTTCTTT	CASSQGLQRRDEAFF
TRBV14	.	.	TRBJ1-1	TGTGCCAGCAGCCTCAAACTCGGACAGAACCAGAACACTGAAGCTTTCTTT	CASSLKLGQNQNTEAFF
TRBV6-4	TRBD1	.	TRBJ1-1	TGTGCCAGCAGTGACACCGACAGGGGGACTGAAGCTTTCTTT	CASSDTDRGTEAFF
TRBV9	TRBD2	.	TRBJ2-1	TGTGCCAGCAGCGTAGCGTATGCGGGAGTAGTAAATGAGCAGTTCTTC	CASSVAYAGVVNEQFF
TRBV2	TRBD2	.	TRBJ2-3	TGTGCCAGCAATAAGGCGGGAGGGAGTTTTACAGATACGCAGTATTTT	CASNKAGGSFTDTQYF
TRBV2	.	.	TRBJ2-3	TGTGCCCCAGGGGCCGTTTCCTGGGGCACAGATACGCAGTATTTT	CAPGAVSWGTDTQYF
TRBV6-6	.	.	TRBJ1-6	TGTGCCAGCAGTTATTCGAGGGCGCGGGAAGGGTCACCCCTCCACTTT	CASSYSRAREGSPLHF